These 27 T cell receptor beta chains originate from one sample sequenced in a study of identical twins. One entry per CDR3 protein results from TCRdb running MiXCR on the 5' RACE reads. The repertoire holds under 350,000 distinct CDR3 sequences, 8.5% to 9.5% seen once, with approximately 6.5% in the top ten. The sample also formed part of further work on yellow fever vaccine responses in identical twins.

The sequencing input was CD8+ T cells sorted from blood. Receptor source: a woman aged 18-29 years in good health.

There are a few counts of this clonotype. The chain has TRBV4-3 and TRBJ2-3, with D possibly being TRBD2 (7 bases). This CDR3 has 15 amino acids. The V end lost 0 bases, the J end lost 3 bases, and 10 bases lay between the germline ends. Germline-derived CDR1 and CDR2 are LGHNA and YSLEER. The CDR3 nucleotides are TGCGCCAGCAGCCAAGATCGGGGGGCGACAGATACGCAGTATTTT. Amino acid sequence: CASSQDRGATDTQYF.

In its sample, this clonotype was seen a few times. V gene TRBV18 combines with J gene TRBJ2-1; 10 bases are shared with TRBD2. V was clipped by 10 bases and J by 0 bases; unmatched bases: 3. Germline V gives CDR1 KGHSH, CDR2 LQKENI. There are 14 residues in the CDR3. CDR3 sequence reads: CATPSGSSYNEQFF. In nucleotides, the CDR3 is TGTGCCACCCCTAGCGGGAGCTCCTACAATGAGCAGTTCTTC.

This clonotype has a count of ten or more. The chain has TRBV7-9 and TRBJ2-3; D is undetermined. This CDR3 is built from 12 residues. V was pared by 6 bases and J by 3 bases, with 7 bases between. Germline lookup yields CDR1 SEHNR and CDR2 FQNEAQ (reference sequence). CDR3 amino acids: CASRSGTDTQYF. The CDR3 DNA follows: TGTGCCAGCAGATCCGGGACAGATACGCAGTATTTT. The entire variable domain, with the rest obtained from reference TRBV7-9 and TRBJ2-3, is as follows: DTGVSQNPRHKITKRGQNVTFRCDPISEHNRLYWYRQTLGQGPEFLTYFQNEAQLEKSRLLSDRFSAERPKGSFSTLEIQRTEQGDSAMYLCASRSGTDTQYFGPGTRLTVL.

This clonotype was seen a few times. This chain joins TRBV20-1 and TRBJ2-7; D possibly matches TRBD1 or TRBD2 (5 bases each). The CDR3 has 14 residues. Germline values: CDR1 DFQATT, CDR2 SNEGSKA (reference sequence). The CDR3 DNA reads as TGCAGCCCCCGACAGCTCCTTGGGGGTTACGAGCAGTACTTC. This codes for CSPRQLLGGYEQYF.

The V call is TRBV4-3, the J call TRBJ2-6, with a weak D call TRBD1 (7 bases). V lost 6 bases, J lost 5 bases, and 20 bases lay in between. The V gene's germline CDR1 is LGHNA and CDR2 YSLEER. This CDR3 spans 17 amino acids. The chain's CDR3 is CASRNTDRDSWANVLTF. The CDR3 DNA reads TGCGCCAGCAGAAATACCGACAGGGACTCCTGGGCCAACGTCCTGACTTTC.

This clonotype was detected only a few times. V gene TRBV29-1 combines with J gene TRBJ2-3, with D uncertain. The length of the CDR3 is 11 residues. Germline CDR1 and CDR2: SQVTM and ANQGSEA. V lost 3 bases to trimming and J lost 1 base, with 2 bases between them. CDR3 loop: CSVDGTDTQYF. In nucleotides, the CDR3 is TGCAGCGTTGATGGCACAGATACGCAGTATTTT.

This clonotype was observed many times. CDR3 loop: CASSQRGQNNEQFF. The CDR3 DNA reads TGCGCCAGCAGCCAACGGGGCCAGAACAATGAGCAGTTCTTC. The rearrangement joins TRBV4-1 to TRBJ2-1; the D call may be TRBD1 or TRBD2 (5 bases each). CDR3 length: 14 residues. The ends were cut back, 2 bases at V and 5 bases at J, with 10 bases in the middle. Germline V gives CDR1 MGHRA, CDR2 YSYEKL.

The genes are TRBV7-9 and TRBJ2-2; D is uncertain. Trimming removed 5 bases from V and 5 bases from J, with 12 bases in between. Germline V lookup: CDR1 SEHNR, CDR2 FQNEAQ (reference sequence). The CDR3 is made up of 14 amino acids. The DNA of the CDR3 is TGTGCCAGCAGCCAACCACCCGTTACCGGGGAGCTGTTTTTT. Encoded protein: CASSQPPVTGELFF.

V and J are TRBV7-6 and TRBJ1-1, with 7 positions matching TRBD1. CDR3 length equals 18 residues. The junction had 14 bases not matched to a gene; V was cut back by 1 base and J by 3 bases. Germline CDR1 SGHVS, CDR2 FNYEAQ. The CDR3 is CASSLEGASPSADTEAFF. CDR3 sequence (DNA): TGTGCCAGCAGCTTAGAGGGGGCAAGCCCGTCAGCCGACACTGAAGCTTTCTTT.

About this clonotype: With a much larger clone just one base away, this may be a read error. This sequence joins TRBV5-6 and TRBJ2-2; D call uncertain. This CDR3 comprises 16 residues. V was shortened by 2 bases and J by 6 bases, with 17 bases between the two germline ends. Germline CDR1 SGHDT, CDR2 YYEEEE. CDR3 bases: TGTGCCAGCAGCTTAGAAGTCTGGGGTTACGCCGGGGAGCTGTTTTTT. This sequence encodes CASSLEVWGYAGELFF.

The chain uses TRBV6-5 and TRBJ2-1, with 9 bases lining up with TRBD1. Trimming took 6 bases from V and 8 from J; bases not matched to a gene: 8. The germline gives CDR1 MNHEY, CDR2 SVGAGI. CDR3 length: 14 amino acids. The CDR3 protein is CASSYKTGGYEQFF. In DNA form, the CDR3 reads TGTGCCAGCAGCTACAAAACAGGGGGCTATGAGCAGTTCTTC.

This clonotype has a handful of counts. The chain has TRBV24-1 and TRBJ2-1; TRBD2 agrees at 7 bases. This CDR3 region has 13 residues. V gave up 6 bases and J gave up 9 bases; unmatched junction bases: 7. Germline V CDR1 and CDR2: KGHDR, SFDVKD. This CDR3 is CATSTAGRIEQFF. As DNA, the CDR3 is TGTGCCACCAGTACAGCGGGGCGGATTGAGCAGTTCTTC.

The V and J genes are TRBV7-9 and TRBJ2-1, with 11 positions matching TRBD2. The germline V gene has CDR1 SEHNR and CDR2 FQNEAQ (reference sequence). The CDR3 loop spans 16 amino acids. V trimming: 2 bases; J trimming: 2 bases; junction bases outside the gene matches: 2. The CDR3, as DNA: TGTGCCAGCAGCTTACGGGGACTAGCGGCCTACAATGAGCAGTTCTTC. It encodes CASSLRGLAAYNEQFF. Drawing the rest from reference TRBV7-9 and TRBJ2-1, the complete variable domain is DTGVSQNPRHKITKRGQNVTFRCDPISEHNRLYWYRQTLGQGPEFLTYFQNEAQLEKSRLLSDRFSAERPKGSFSTLEIQRTEQGDSAMYLCASSLRGLAAYNEQFFGPGTRLTVL.

This chain links TRBV6-2 or TRBV6-3 with TRBJ2-4, with D possibly being TRBD2 (6 bases). CDR3 length: 15 amino acids. Trimming pared 6 bases from V and 0 bases from J, leaving 12 bases between. Germline CDR1 is MNHEY and CDR2 is SVGEGT. CDR3 in DNA: TGTGCCAGCAGGAACCGGGGACTAGCCAAAAACATTCAGTACTTC. It specifies CASRNRGLAKNIQYF.

In this sample, this clonotype turned up many times. V gene TRBV12-3 or TRBV12-4 combines with J gene TRBJ2-1, with 8 bases lining up with TRBD1. With V trimmed by 3 bases and J by 7 bases, 8 bases remained unmatched. CDR3 length equals 15 residues. CDR3: CASSFPRTGRNEQFF. The DNA of the CDR3 is TGTGCCAGCAGTTTCCCCCGGACAGGGAGAAATGAGCAGTTCTTC.

This clonotype occurred many times. This chain joins TRBV9 and TRBJ1-3; D gene ambiguous. This CDR3 has 13 amino acids. CDR1 and CDR2 from the germline V gene are SGDLS and YYNGEE. V lost 5 bases and J 0 bases, leaving 6 bases between the germline ends. The CDR3 spells CASRASSGNTIYF. The CDR3 region has the DNA TGTGCCAGCAGGGCCAGCTCTGGAAACACCATATATTTT.

This clonotype was counted only a few times. The junction and the germline gene differ at one end; a read error may be behind it. V is TRBV3-1 and J is TRBJ2-2; weak D call: TRBD1 (5 bases). This CDR3 has 17 amino acids. Germline V gives CDR1 LGHDT, CDR2 YNNKEL (reference sequence). CDR3 in DNA: TGTGCCACCAGCCTCCTTTTTTCAGACAGCCACACCGGGGAGCTGTTTTTT. This gives the protein CATSLLFSDSHTGELFF.

A few counts support this clonotype. The chain has TRBV6-5 and TRBJ1-5; no clear D. Germline lookup yields CDR1 MNHEY and CDR2 SVGAGI. Trimming cost V 7 bases and J 4 bases, with 8 bases left between them. The length of the CDR3 is 12 residues. The CDR3 DNA sequence: TGTGCCAGCAACCAACTAAATCAGCCCCAGCATTTT. Translation gives CASNQLNQPQHF.

This clonotype was seen more than once but under ten times. The chain uses TRBV4-2 and TRBJ1-1; tentatively, D is TRBD1 (5 bases). V was shortened by 7 bases and J by 1 base, with 22 bases between the two germline ends. Germline CDR1 and CDR2: LGHNA and YNFKEQ. The CDR3 extends over 17 amino acids. The CDR3 DNA reads TGTGCCAGCACCTTACGGGCAGCGGGGGACGGGAACACTGAAGCTTTCTTT. It specifies CASTLRAAGDGNTEAFF.

The rearrangement uses TRBV2 and TRBJ2-7, with D tentatively TRBD2 (5 bases). The V end lost 4 bases, the J end lost 1 base, and 14 bases lay between the germline ends. From germline, CDR1 is SNHLY and CDR2 FYNNEI. The CDR3 covers 15 residues. The DNA of the CDR3 is TGTGCCAGCAGTGGCAGAGAGGGTAGGTCCTACGAGCAGTACTTC. The encoded protein is CASSGREGRSYEQYF.

This clonotype has a count of ten or more. The chain is built from TRBV7-9 and TRBJ2-7, with TRBD1 as a possible D gene (6 bases). The CDR3 is 13 amino acids. Deletions cut 5 bases from V and 2 bases from J, with 10 bases between. The V gene's germline CDR1 is SEHNR and CDR2 FQNEAQ (reference sequence). The CDR3 sequence: CASSPDRTYEQYF. Here the CDR3 DNA reads TGTGCCAGCAGCCCCGACAGGACCTACGAGCAGTACTTC.

The V and J genes are TRBV7-8 and TRBJ2-1, with TRBD2 matching over 8 bases. The J segment lost 5 bases and the V segment lost 5 bases, leaving 8 bases of the junction unmatched. Germline V gives CDR1 SGHVS, CDR2 FQNEAQ. The CDR3 is 15 residues long. The CDR3 sequence is CASSDVGGAHNEQFF. CDR3 sequence (DNA): TGTGCCAGCAGCGACGTCGGGGGGGCTCACAATGAGCAGTTCTTC. The full variable domain, with the rest looked up from reference TRBV7-8 and TRBJ2-1, is GAGVSQSPRYKVAKRGQDVALRCDPISGHVSLFWYQQALGQGPEFLTYFQNEAQLDKSGLPSDRFFAERPEGSVSTLKIQRTQQEDSAVYLCASSDVGGAHNEQFFGPGTRLTVL.

This clonotype was recorded at least ten times. The rearrangement uses TRBV10-2 and TRBJ2-1; D is perhaps TRBD2 (5 bases). In germline, CDR1 is WSHSY, CDR2 SAAADI. Trimming stripped 8 bases from V and 4 bases from J, with 18 bases between. The length of the CDR3 is 15 residues. In nucleotides, the CDR3 is TGCGCCAGCTATGGCAGGCTAGCAGATTACAATGAGCAGTTCTTC. Protein: CASYGRLADYNEQFF.

This clonotype showed up many times. The V gene is TRBV6-2 or TRBV6-3, the J gene TRBJ2-7; no reliable D call. CDR3 length equals 15 residues. Germline CDR1 reads MNHEY; CDR2 reads SVGEGT. Trimming left V 3 bases short and J 3 bases short, with 15 bases between. CDR3 coding DNA: TGTGCCAGCAGTTATCGGACGGCTGCCAGCTACGAGCAGTACTTC. It is translated as CASSYRTAASYEQYF.

This clonotype was counted a few times. V usage is TRBV7-8 and J usage is TRBJ2-1; TRBD2 agrees at 10 bases. The CDR3 is 16 residues long. Looked up from germline, CDR1 is SGHVS and CDR2 is FQNEAQ. V shed 7 bases and J 3 bases; nucleotides not matched to a gene: 9. The CDR3 DNA sequence: TGTGCCAGCAAACCGGCGGCTAGCGGGGGCTACAATGAGCAGTTCTTC. It codes for CASKPAASGGYNEQFF.

V gene TRBV3-1 combines with J gene TRBJ1-5; D is unclear. V was shortened by 0 bases and J by 5 bases, with 8 bases between the two germline ends. Germline lookup yields CDR1 LGHDT and CDR2 YNNKEL (reference sequence). The CDR3 is 14 residues long. CDR3 residues: CASSQDAGYQPQHF. As DNA, the CDR3 is TGTGCCAGCAGCCAAGATGCAGGTTATCAGCCCCAGCATTTT.

Remarks on this clonotype: A single base separates this from a much larger clone, so it may be a read error. V usage is TRBV7-9 and J usage is TRBJ1-6; 9 positions match TRBD1. The CDR3 has 16 amino acids. Per the germline V gene, CDR1 is SEHNR and CDR2 is FQNEAQ (reference sequence). CDR3 amino acids: CTSSPQDRGDKSPLHF. In DNA, the CDR3 is TGTACCAGCAGCCCCCAGGACAGGGGCGACAAATCACCCCTCCACTTT.